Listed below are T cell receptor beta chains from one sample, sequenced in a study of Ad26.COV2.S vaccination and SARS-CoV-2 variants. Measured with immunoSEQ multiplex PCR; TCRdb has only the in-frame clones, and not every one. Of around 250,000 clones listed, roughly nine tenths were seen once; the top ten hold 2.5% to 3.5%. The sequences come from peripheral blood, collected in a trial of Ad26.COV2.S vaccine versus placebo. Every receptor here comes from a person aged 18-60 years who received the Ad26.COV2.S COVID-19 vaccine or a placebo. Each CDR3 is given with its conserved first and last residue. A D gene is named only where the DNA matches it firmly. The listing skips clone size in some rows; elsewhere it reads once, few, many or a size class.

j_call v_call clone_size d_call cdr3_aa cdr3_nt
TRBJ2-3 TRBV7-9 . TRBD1 CASSGQGRKTDTQYF TGTGCCAGCAGCGGACAGGGGCGCAAAACAGATACGCAGTATTTT
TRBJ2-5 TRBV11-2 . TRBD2 CASSKPGLAGLGKETQYF TGTGCCAGCAGCAAACCGGGACTAGCGGGTCTGGGGAAAGAGACCCAGTACTTC
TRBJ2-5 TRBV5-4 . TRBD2 CASSSLAGVETQYF TGTGCCAGCAGCTCACTAGCGGGAGTAGAGACCCAGTACTTC
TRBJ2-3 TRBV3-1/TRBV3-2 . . CASSRLGNTQYF TGTGCCAGCAGCCGACTAGGAAATACGCAGTATTTT
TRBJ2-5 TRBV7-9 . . CASSLSYSQETQYF TGTGCCAGCAGCTTAAGCTACAGTCAAGAGACCCAGTACTTC
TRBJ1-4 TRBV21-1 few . CASSPERGGEEKLFF TGTGCCAGCAGCCCTGAAAGGGGAGGGGAGGAAAAACTGTTTTTT
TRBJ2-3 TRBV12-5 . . CASGSGPADTQYF TGTGCTAGTGGTTCTGGACCAGCAGATACGCAGTATTTT
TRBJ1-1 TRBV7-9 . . CASSSNTENTEAFF TGTGCCAGCAGCTCCAACACCGAGAACACTGAAGCTTTCTTT
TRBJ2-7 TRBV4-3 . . CASSQVVSSYEQYF TGCGCCAGCAGCCAAGTTGTCAGCTCCTACGAGCAGTACTTC
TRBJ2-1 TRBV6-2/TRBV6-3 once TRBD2 CASSGGGLAGGREEQFF TGTGCCAGCAGTGGCGGGGGACTAGCGGGAGGTCGGGAGGAGCAGTTCTTC
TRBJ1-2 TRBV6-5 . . CASRPPSVYGYTF TGTGCCAGCAGACCCCCAAGTGTCTATGGCTACACCTTC
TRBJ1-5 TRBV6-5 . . CASSRTVRQPQHF TGTGCCAGCAGCCGGACAGTCCGTCAGCCCCAGCATTTT
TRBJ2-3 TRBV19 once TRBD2 CASTFSGKRGDTQYF TGTGCCAGTACTTTTAGCGGGAAGAGGGGAGATACGCAGTATTTT
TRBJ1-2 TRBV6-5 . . CASILRLETNYGYTF TGTGCCAGCATCTTAAGGCTGGAGACTAACTATGGCTACACCTTC